This paragraph reports one T cell receptor (beta chain). Its specificity is not known. Repertoires were generated with immunoSEQ multiplex PCR, while TCRdb's copy carries only in-frame clones and drops some. The table has under 150,000 clones, approximately 86% seen once. The data were taken from a study of T cell responses to AZD1222 COVID-19 vaccine. Trimming took 5 bases from V and 0 from J; bases not matched to a gene: 10. Germline-derived CDR1 and CDR2 are LNHDA and SQIVND (reference sequence). The CDR3 is 17 residues long. Study-level results: Reports say nearly half of spike-specific TCRs go after unmutated variant regions.

The sample here was peripheral blood, taken on day 0 of AZD1222 vaccination. The chain has TRBV19 and TRBJ1-5; 7 positions match TRBD1. The TCR was taken from an adult in good health. CDR3 sequence (DNA): TGTGCCAGTAGTCTCCGGGACAGAATGTATAGCAATCAGCCCCAGCATTTT. Its translation is CASSLRDRMYSNQPQHF.